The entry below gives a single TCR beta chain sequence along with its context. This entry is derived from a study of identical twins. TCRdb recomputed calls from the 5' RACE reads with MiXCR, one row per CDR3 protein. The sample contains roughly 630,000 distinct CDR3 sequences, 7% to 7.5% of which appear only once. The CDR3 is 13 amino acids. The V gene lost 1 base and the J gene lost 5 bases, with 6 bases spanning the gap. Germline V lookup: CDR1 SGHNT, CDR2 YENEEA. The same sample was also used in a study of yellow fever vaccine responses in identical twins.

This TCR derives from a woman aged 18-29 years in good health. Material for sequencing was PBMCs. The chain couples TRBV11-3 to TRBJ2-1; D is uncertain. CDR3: CASSLGPHNEQFF. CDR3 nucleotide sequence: TGTGCCAGCAGCTTAGGGCCACACAATGAGCAGTTCTTC. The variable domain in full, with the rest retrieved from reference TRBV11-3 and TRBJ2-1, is EAGVVQSPRYKIIEKKQPVAFWCNPISGHNTLYWYLQNLGQGPELLIRYENEEAVDDSQLPKDRFSAERLKGVDSTLKIQPAELGDSAVYLCASSLGPHNEQFFGPGTRLTVL.